These 5 T cell receptor beta chains originate from one sample sequenced in a study of blood T cell repertoires in COVID-19. This table comes from immunoSEQ multiplex PCR, and its TCRdb copy is limited to in-frame clones, with some not included. The sample lists about 280,000 clones, approximately 90% occurring once. Material: PBMCs or T cells enriched from blood (not recorded which). All receptors derive from a man aged 40-50 years who had been exposed to COVID-19.

V usage is TRBV18 and J usage is TRBJ2-7, with 8 positions matching TRBD1. CDR1 and CDR2 from the germline V gene are KGHSH and LQKENI. After removal of 3 bases from V and 4 bases from J, the junction contained 5 bases not matched to a gene. This CDR3 has 14 amino acids. The CDR3 sequence is CASSPRDRRYEQYF. In nucleotides, the CDR3 is TGTGCCAGCTCACCCCGGGACAGGAGGTACGAGCAGTACTTC.

This chain connects TRBV24-1 to TRBJ1-2; 9 bases line up with TRBD1. CDR3 length: 14 residues. Germline-derived CDR1 and CDR2 are KGHDR and SFDVKD. Trimming took 4 bases from V and 8 from J; bases not matched to a gene: 7. CDR3 sequence reads: CATSEFGQGQGYTF. Written as DNA, the CDR3 is TGTGCCACCAGTGAGTTCGGACAGGGGCAGGGCTACACCTTC.

This sequence joins TRBV10-2 and TRBJ2-7; D gene unclear. The CDR3 extends over 12 amino acids. Germline values: CDR1 WSHSY, CDR2 SAAADI. V was clipped by 3 bases and J by 2 bases, with 5 bases between them. CDR3 residues: CASSEQTYEQYF. The CDR3 DNA is TGCGCCAGCAGTGAACAGACCTACGAGCAGTACTTC.

The chain links TRBV29-1 to TRBJ2-2; a possible D gene is TRBD1 (6 bases). This CDR3 region has 13 residues. V was clipped by 3 bases and J by 8 bases, with 13 bases between them. Per the germline V gene, CDR1 is SQVTM and CDR2 is ANQGSEA. CDR3 sequence reads: CSVEGAGRGELFF. CDR3 DNA: TGCAGCGTTGAGGGGGCAGGGCGTGGGGAGCTGTTTTTT.

A word on this clone: Other DNA sequences within the sample encode an identical CDR3. This rearrangement joins TRBV11-2 to TRBJ1-2; weak D call: TRBD1 (6 bases). Trimming removed 4 bases at V and 4 bases at J, with 10 bases between. CDR3 length: 13 residues. Germline V CDR1 and CDR2: SGHAT, FQNNGV. The CDR3 DNA is TGTGCCAGCAGCTCGACAGGTCCCTATGGCTACACCTTC. Translation: CASSSTGPYGYTF.